Presented here are 17 T cell receptor beta chains from one specimen sequenced in a study of T-cell reconstitution after alpha-beta-depleted transplantation in children. TCRbeta library preparation incorporated unique molecular identifiers. TCRdb called the PCR reads again in MiXCR, with one record for every CDR3 protein. The table has more than 550,000 distinct CDR3 sequences, over 9.5% seen once; the top ten hold roughly 3.9%. The sequencing here drew on PBMCs from the stem cell graft donor, taken from the stem cell graft. These receptors all come from a human donor who donated a stem cell graft to a child with acute myeloid leukemia.

This clonotype was observed many times. The rearrangement joins TRBV7-2 to TRBJ2-1; D gene ambiguous. Trimming stripped 8 bases from V and 2 bases from J, with 10 bases between. The CDR3 totals 13 residues. Germline CDR1 and CDR2: SGHTA and FQGNSA. The CDR3 protein is CASRSDTYNEQFF. The CDR3 region has the DNA TGTGCCAGCCGAAGCGACACCTACAATGAGCAGTTCTTC.

This clonotype has just a few counts. The chain uses TRBV20-1 and TRBJ2-3; 15 nucleotides agree with TRBD2. Germline CDR1 DFQATT, CDR2 SNEGSKA (reference sequence). This CDR3 spans 16 amino acids. Trimming at V came to 5 bases and at J to 2 bases, leaving 5 bases not matched to a gene. CDR3 coding DNA: TGCAGTGCTCCGGGACTAGCGGGAGGCCTCACAGATACGCAGTATTTT. Its protein is CSAPGLAGGLTDTQYF.

This clonotype has just a few counts. The chain couples TRBV5-1 to TRBJ2-2; 13 positions agree with TRBD2. The junction had 5 bases not matched to a gene; V was cut back by 2 bases and J by 7 bases. The CDR3 is 16 residues long. The germline CDR1 and CDR2 sequences are SGHRS and YFSETQ. CDR3 DNA: TGCGCCAGCAGCTTACTAGCGGGAGGGCCAGACGGGGAGCTGTTTTTT. Protein: CASSLLAGGPDGELFF. Full variable domain (rest looked up from reference TRBV5-1 and TRBJ2-2): KAGVTQTPRYLIKTRGQQVTLSCSPISGHRSVSWYQQTPGQGLQFLFEYFSETQRNKGNFPGRFSGRQFSNSRSEMNVSTLELGDSALYLCASSLLAGGPDGELFFGEGSRLTVL.

This clonotype was counted at least ten times. V usage is TRBV20-1 and J usage is TRBJ1-4; unclear D gene. This CDR3 region has 12 residues. Germline loops: CDR1 DFQATT, CDR2 SNEGSKA (reference sequence). With 1 base removed from V and 2 bases from J, the gap between germline ends came to 2 bases. CDR3 nucleotide sequence: TGCAGTGCTAGAGTTACTAATGAAAAACTGTTTTTT. It encodes CSARVTNEKLFF.

This chain uses TRBV6-5 with TRBJ2-7; D might be TRBD2 (5 bases). V was trimmed by 4 bases and J by 5 bases, leaving 18 bases between them. The CDR3 runs 15 residues. Germline V gives CDR1 MNHEY, CDR2 SVGAGI. CDR3 sequence (DNA): TGTGCCAGCAGTTTCCCACCCGAGGGAATCAACGAGCAGTACTTC. It codes for CASSFPPEGINEQYF.

Many counts were recorded for this clonotype. This sequence joins TRBV4-3 and TRBJ2-3; 7 bases are shared with TRBD1. CDR1 is LGHNA and CDR2 is YSLEER in the germline V gene. V lost 4 bases, J lost 0 bases, and 7 bases stayed unmatched. The CDR3 consists of 16 residues. CDR3 sequence: CASSLNRGGSTDTQYF. The DNA for the CDR3 is TGCGCCAGCAGCCTTAACAGGGGCGGGAGCACAGATACGCAGTATTTT.

Many counts were recorded for this clonotype. The gene calls are TRBV5-1 and TRBJ1-1, with D maybe TRBD1 (5 bases). Per the germline V gene, CDR1 is SGHRS and CDR2 is YFSETQ. CDR3 length equals 16 residues. V dropped 4 bases and J dropped 1 base, with 17 bases sitting between them. CDR3 bases: TGCGCCAGCAGCGATGGGACCACGATCACGAACACTGAAGCTTTCTTT. The encoded protein is CASSDGTTITNTEAFF.

Ten or more counts support this clonotype. The chain combines TRBV27 with TRBJ2-2, with D unclear. Trimming shortened V by 7 bases and J by 7 bases, and 4 bases separated the two germline ends. There are 10 residues in the CDR3. The germline CDR1 and CDR2 sequences are MNHEY and SMNVEV (reference sequence). The CDR3 bases are TGTGCCAGCAATAACGGGGAGCTGTTTTTT. Translating it yields CASNNGELFF.

The genes are TRBV5-1 and TRBJ2-3, with 10 bases fitting TRBD2. This CDR3 is built from 16 residues. Germline V gives CDR1 SGHRS, CDR2 YFSETQ. The J segment lost 7 bases and the V segment lost 3 bases, leaving 11 bases of the junction unmatched. This chain's CDR3 is CASSSAGSGGRNTQYF. The CDR3, as DNA: TGCGCCAGCAGCTCCGCGGGTAGCGGGGGGAGGAATACGCAGTATTTT.

On this clonotype: The germline gene is not matched at one end of the junction; a read error may be the cause. The chain links TRBV6-5 to TRBJ2-1; D unresolved. Germline V gene lookup returns CDR1 MNHEY and CDR2 SVGAGI. This CDR3 has 15 residues. The CDR3 nucleotides read TGTGCCAGCAGTTATAGGGTGGTGGATTACAATCAGCAGTTCTTC. Protein product: CASSYRVVDYNQQFF.

This clonotype was picked up many times. The chain employs TRBV20-1 and TRBJ2-7; no firm D call. Trimming took off 0 bases at V and 2 bases at J, with 17 bases between the two ends. The CDR3 consists of 16 residues. Germline assignment: CDR1 DFQATT and CDR2 SNEGSKA (reference sequence). CDR3 nucleotides: TGCAGTGCTAGAGATATAACCAGCTTCTCTCCCTACGAGCAGTACTTC. It is translated as CSARDITSFSPYEQYF.

Many counts were recorded for this clonotype. V usage is TRBV29-1 and J usage is TRBJ2-7; 9 bases match TRBD2. The CDR3 extends over 13 amino acids. Trimming cost V 4 bases and J 5 bases; bases outside gene matches: 6. Germline-derived CDR1 and CDR2 are SQVTM and ANQGSEA. The CDR3 loop is CSVGGGRVNEQYF. CDR3 sequence (DNA): TGCAGCGTTGGTGGCGGGAGGGTCAACGAGCAGTACTTC.

In its sample, this clonotype was seen many times. This chain links TRBV12-3 or TRBV12-4 with TRBJ2-7, with 13 bases fitting TRBD2. Losses at the gene ends were 6 bases for V and 4 bases for J; bases not matched to a gene: 3. The CDR3 has 14 amino acids. DNA of the CDR3: TGTGCCAGCAGCTCGGGACTAGCGGGATACGAGCAGTACTTC. Translated: CASSSGLAGYEQYF.

The chain employs TRBV29-1 and TRBJ2-1; D unresolved. The CDR3 is 11 amino acids. V lost 6 bases and J 9 bases, leaving 12 bases between the germline ends. CDR1 and CDR2 (germline): SQVTM, ANQGSEA. DNA of the CDR3: TGCAGCGTGCAACCTGGGATTGAGCAGTTCTTC. It yields the protein CSVQPGIEQFF.

This chain joins TRBV7-2 and TRBJ2-1, with TRBD1 matching 11 bases. J was trimmed by 9 bases and V by 3 bases; bases with no gene match: 7. This CDR3 is built from 15 residues. The germline CDR1 and CDR2 sequences are SGHTA and FQGNSA. DNA for the CDR3: TGTGCCAGCAGCTTTAAACCGGGACAGGGGGGTGAGCAGTTCTTC. This translates into CASSFKPGQGGEQFF.

This clonotype was counted at least ten times. The V and J genes are TRBV6-6 and TRBJ1-1; D unresolved. Germline values: CDR1 MNHNY, CDR2 SVGAGI (reference sequence). V was shortened by 5 bases and J by 3 bases, with 10 bases between the two germline ends. There are 13 residues in the CDR3. The CDR3 region has the DNA TGTGCCAGCAGTCTGACATCAGACACTGAAGCTTTCTTT. Encoded protein: CASSLTSDTEAFF.

The chain uses TRBV4-3 and TRBJ2-3, with D possibly TRBD2 on 6 matching bases. This CDR3 comprises 15 residues. Germline CDR1 and CDR2: LGHNA and YSLEER. The V gene lost 4 bases and the J gene lost 8 bases, with 19 bases spanning the gap. The CDR3 sequence is CASSPSTSRVATQYF. The CDR3 coding sequence is TGCGCCAGCAGCCCATCGACTAGTAGGGTGGCTACGCAGTATTTT.